The present T cell receptor beta chain was sequenced within a study of T-cell memory formation after mild COVID-19 (dated by TCRdb to the early 2020s). Study-wide context: TCR sequence clusters from the two donors were largely donor specific. In a couple of donors, T-cell clones that expanded and contracted after mild COVID-19 were followed by sequencing TCRalpha and TCRbeta repertoires longitudinally. The cohort was made up of two young adult volunteers, one female and one male, who were previously healthy.

V sheds 6 bases and J sheds 1 base, leaving 9 bases between their ends. CDR1 MNHEY and CDR2 SVGAGI are derived from the germline V gene. There are 13 amino acids in the CDR3, from cysteine to phenylalanine inclusive. Here the CDR3 DNA is all that survives: 39 bases in frame from base 1. Comments on this clonotype: It lacks a known antigen. Base qualities are not recorded, but no much larger clone differs from it by a single base.

What the study reported, not specific to this receptor: SARS-CoV-2 specificity was not confirmed for the second-wave clones peaking on day 37. Balanced CD4/CD8 phenotypes were observed for clones contracting from day 15 to 85, whereas a bias towards CD4+ was observed for a second wave of clones expanding from day 15 to 37. The study included only two mild cases, and larger cohorts that include severe cases with pre-infection samples were judged to be necessary. The detection of some responding clones in pre-infection memory suggests that pre-existing cross-reactive memory T cells joined the SARS-CoV-2 response. Contracting CD4+ clones appeared mostly in the CM and EM memory subsets, whereas CD8+ clones were enriched in EMRA.

Sequenced using an Illumina NovaSeq 6000. Using 5'RACE with constant-segment primers, TCRalpha and TCRbeta cDNA libraries were constructed, with sample barcodes and unique molecular identifiers added in the process. RNA was extracted from every sample with Trizol reagent. Library amplification was performed in two PCR steps, and a second sample barcode and Illumina TruSeq adapters were introduced in the second step. Sequencing of the libraries was done on an Illumina NovaSeq, producing 2 x 150 bp paired-end reads. The authors' analysis ran thus. The reads were demultiplexed and collapsed into UMI-guided consensus sequences using migec v1.2.7. Using mixcr v2.1.11, UMI consensuses were aligned to TRA and TRB V and J templates and then assembled into clonotypes. A clonotype was counted as expanded or contracted only when both edgeR and NoisET called the clonotype significant, with the noise models trained on biological replicates. For edgeR calls, a false discovery rate-adjusted p below 0.01 and a log2 fold-change threshold of 1 were applied. As an exploratory analysis of dynamics, PCA with hierarchical clustering was applied to max-normalized trajectories of the 1000 most abundant clonotypes. Each responding clone was given a CD4 or CD8 phenotype based on the CD4+ and CD8+ repertoires, which had been sequenced separately. Through fastp at Q25 and MiXCR, TCRdb rebuilt clones from the public reads, retaining in-frame beta chains. Every distinct CDR3 protein forms one entry, paired with its most common genes and DNA. The V and J calls here are based on TCRdb, not the publication. For this sample there are fewer than 50,000 distinct CDR3 sequences; 10% to 15% appear just once. The ten largest make up approximately 25% of the sample.

Ficoll-Paque density gradient centrifugation was used to isolate PBMCs. This clonotype was obtained from a man younger than 35 who had mild COVID-19 (a few samples of this study predate the infection). The sample titles of this study are shuffled in the database, so cell type and time point are left out; the donor was told from shared clones. Sequencing was carried out using PBMCs or a T cell subset sorted from them (not recorded which). The chain uses TRBV6-5 and TRBJ1-1; no D gene call is confident. The CDR3: CASRPGRNTEAFF. The nucleotides read TGTGCCAGCAGACCCGGACGGAACACTGAAGCTTTCTTT.